A single sample is the source of the 25 T cell receptor beta chains below, sequenced in a study of blood T cells in healthy people across ages. Sample-barcoded 5' priming and a J-beta primer mix drove a second PCR of about 6 to 12 cycles. TCRdb re-called the 5' RACE reads with MiXCR, one entry per CDR3 protein. Here the sample spans 1.5 million to 2 million distinct CDR3 sequences, 28% being singletons. Sequencing was done on a sample of blood. These receptors were taken from a young woman in good health.

This clonotype was counted a few times. This sequence joins TRBV5-1 and TRBJ2-1, with D tentatively TRBD1 or TRBD2 (5 bases each). Germline CDR1 reads SGHRS; CDR2 reads YFSETQ. CDR3 length: 16 amino acids. Trimming pared 0 bases from V and 5 bases from J, leaving 15 bases between. The CDR3 loop is CASSLVGVRQNNEQFF. CDR3 nucleotides: TGCGCCAGCAGCTTGGTGGGGGTTAGGCAGAACAATGAGCAGTTCTTC. Together with reference TRBV5-1 and TRBJ2-1, the CDR3 gives the full variable domain: KAGVTQTPRYLIKTRGQQVTLSCSPISGHRSVSWYQQTPGQGLQFLFEYFSETQRNKGNFPGRFSGRQFSNSRSEMNVSTLELGDSALYLCASSLVGVRQNNEQFFGPGTRLTVL.

This clonotype has only a few counts. The rearrangement uses TRBV12-3 or TRBV12-4 and TRBJ1-2; 11 nucleotides line up with TRBD1. This CDR3 is built from 17 residues. After removal of 7 bases from V and 8 bases from J, the junction contained 18 bases not matched to a gene. In DNA form, the CDR3 reads TGTGCCAGCACCCTGGGGGGGACAGGGGGATCCGTAAGAGGCTACACCTTC. Its translation is CASTLGGTGGSVRGYTF.

With respect to this clonotype: Germline is not matched at one junction end, which may reflect a read error. The CDR3 reads CASSQGEDTDTRYF. The CDR3 nucleotides are TGTGCCAGCAGCCAAGGAGAGGACACAGATACGCGGTATTTT. The chain is built from TRBV3-1 and TRBJ2-3; tentatively, D is TRBD1 (5 bases). The germline CDR1 and CDR2 sequences are LGHDT and YNNKEL (reference sequence). The CDR3 covers 14 residues.

Only a few counts were recorded for this clonotype. The rearrangement joins TRBV10-3 to TRBJ2-1; D is unclear. CDR1 and CDR2 from the germline V gene are ENHRY and SYGVKD. CDR3 size: 12 residues. Trimming removed 10 bases at V and 4 bases at J, with 11 bases between. CDR3 sequence: CATGTEYNEQFF. In nucleotides, the CDR3 is TGTGCCACAGGAACAGAATACAATGAGCAGTTCTTC.

The V and J genes are TRBV9 and TRBJ2-3; 7 nucleotides line up with TRBD2. The J segment lost 3 bases and the V segment lost 6 bases, leaving 10 bases of the junction unmatched. Germline loops: CDR1 SGDLS, CDR2 YYNGEE. The CDR3 is 15 residues long. The CDR3 region has the DNA TGTGCCAGCACCAAGGGTGGACTAGGGACAGATACGCAGTATTTT. This encodes CASTKGGLGTDTQYF.

This clonotype turned up a few times. V usage is TRBV6-5 and J usage is TRBJ2-3, with D possibly matching TRBD1 (6 bases). Trimming removed 10 bases from V and 3 bases from J, with 17 bases in between. CDR1 MNHEY and CDR2 SVGAGI come from the germline V gene. The CDR3 spans 14 residues. The CDR3 DNA follows: TGTGCCACAACCCCGCCAGGGGTGACAGATACGCAGTATTTT. Its protein is CATTPPGVTDTQYF.

The V and J genes are TRBV5-1 and TRBJ2-1; D is unclear. Germline lookup yields CDR1 SGHRS and CDR2 YFSETQ. V gave up 5 bases and J gave up 10 bases, with 10 bases separating them. The CDR3 contains 11 residues. CDR3 in DNA: TGCGCCAGCAGAAACGGTCCAGAGCAGTTCTTC. It codes for CASRNGPEQFF.

The rearrangement links TRBV5-5 to TRBJ1-5, with D tentatively TRBD1 (6 bases). Trimming took 1 base from V and 1 from J, leaving 12 bases between them. CDR1 SGHKS and CDR2 YYEKEE come from the germline V gene (reference sequence). This CDR3 comprises 16 residues. CDR3: CASSLSITGSNQPQHF. CDR3 in DNA: TGTGCCAGCAGCTTGTCCATCACAGGGAGCAATCAGCCCCAGCATTTT.

This clonotype was picked up a small number of times. Given a much more abundant clone one base away, this may be a read error. The chain uses TRBV28 and TRBJ1-1; 9 bases map to TRBD1. CDR3 length: 14 residues. Trimming at V came to 6 bases and at J to 1 base, leaving 3 bases not matched to a gene. CDR1 and CDR2 (germline): MDHEN, SYDVKM. This CDR3 is CASRSGQGNTEAFF. For the CDR3, the DNA is TGTGCCAGCAGATCGGGACAGGGGAACACTGAAGCTTTCTTT.

This chain joins TRBV27 and TRBJ2-1; TRBD2 agrees at 11 bases. This CDR3 contains 16 residues. J was trimmed by 9 bases and V by 4 bases; bases with no gene match: 11. Germline V CDR1 and CDR2: MNHEY, SMNVEV (reference sequence). CDR3 nucleotide sequence: TGTGCCAGCAGTTCAAACACCGGGACTAGCGGAACTGAGCAGTTCTTC. Its protein is CASSSNTGTSGTEQFF.

This clonotype was observed a handful of times. The genes are TRBV2 and TRBJ1-5; D unresolved. Trimming removed 2 bases at V and 9 bases at J, with 8 bases between. The CDR3 length is 12 residues. Germline V lookup: CDR1 SNHLY, CDR2 FYNNEI. CDR3 nucleotides: TGTGCCAGCAGTGAACCCCCCGGGCCCCAGCATTTT. Protein: CASSEPPGPQHF.

There are a few counts of this clonotype. The chain uses TRBV5-1 and TRBJ2-1, with 8 bases lining up with TRBD2. The germline CDR1 and CDR2 sequences are SGHRS and YFSETQ. Trimming removed 3 bases from V and 9 bases from J; junction bases left unmatched: 8. The CDR3 runs 14 residues. The CDR3 loop is CASSSGLGAGEQFF. CDR3 coding DNA: TGCGCCAGCAGCTCGGGACTAGGCGCTGGTGAGCAGTTCTTC.

This clonotype was counted ten times or more. The chain couples TRBV12-3 or TRBV12-4 to TRBJ1-2, with 8 bases that match TRBD1. This CDR3 spans 14 amino acids. V lost 6 bases, J lost 8 bases, and 11 bases stayed unmatched. CDR3: CASSLHGQGGGYTF. CDR3 in DNA: TGTGCCAGCAGCCTTCACGGACAGGGAGGAGGCTACACCTTC.

The rearrangement joins TRBV5-1 to TRBJ2-1; 8 bases align to TRBD1. Germline CDR1 is SGHRS and CDR2 is YFSETQ. J lost 4 bases, V lost 2 bases, and 2 bases had no gene match. The CDR3 is made up of 14 amino acids. CDR3 amino acids: CASSFTGGYNEQFF. In nucleotides, the CDR3 is TGCGCCAGCAGCTTTACAGGGGGATACAATGAGCAGTTCTTC.

The chain uses TRBV29-1 and TRBJ2-3; a weak D match, TRBD1 (6 bases). The CDR3 runs 14 residues. V was cut by 7 bases and J by 2 bases, with 16 bases left in between. The V gene's germline CDR1 is SQVTM and CDR2 ANQGSEA. CDR3 DNA sequence: TGCAGCGCCCCCTTAGGGGGAGACACAGATACGCAGTATTTT. This translates into CSAPLGGDTDTQYF.

This clonotype was seen ten or more times. The chain links TRBV7-2 to TRBJ2-7, with D unresolved. The V gene's germline CDR1 is SGHTA and CDR2 FQGNSA. V lost 3 bases and J lost 3, with 9 bases in between. This CDR3 comprises 13 residues. The CDR3 DNA is TGTGCCAGCAGCTTCGGACGGTACTACGAGCAGTACTTC. It codes for CASSFGRYYEQYF.

Ten or more counts support this clonotype. The V and J genes are TRBV5-1 and TRBJ2-7, with unresolved D. The CDR3 spans 14 residues. V was cut by 5 bases and J by 1 base, with 13 bases left in between. Germline V gives CDR1 SGHRS, CDR2 YFSETQ. CDR3 amino acids: CASRIEPQSYEQYF. The CDR3 DNA is TGCGCCAGCAGAATCGAGCCCCAATCCTACGAGCAGTACTTC.

Ten or more counts support this clonotype. The CDR3 DNA sequence: TGCGCCAGCAGCCAAGGCCCCGGAGAGGGAGTGGGGAATGAGCAGTTCTTC. Protein product: CASSQGPGEGVGNEQFF. The V and J genes are TRBV4-3 and TRBJ2-1; D possibly corresponds to TRBD2 (5 bases). Deletions cut 1 base from V and 7 bases from J, with 20 bases between. The CDR3 contains 17 residues. Germline CDR1 and CDR2: LGHNA and YSLEER.

The chain employs TRBV2 and TRBJ1-5; TRBD1 agrees at 7 bases. V dropped 10 bases and J dropped 6; count of bases not matched to a gene: 9. This CDR3 is built from 13 residues. Germline V gives CDR1 SNHLY, CDR2 FYNNEI. The DNA for the CDR3 is TGTGCCATCTTAAGACAGGGCGGTCAGCCCCAGCATTTT. It translates to CAILRQGGQPQHF. The complete variable domain, with remaining parts taken from reference TRBV2 and TRBJ1-5, reads EPEVTQTPSHQVTQMGQEVILRCVPISNHLYFYWYRQILGQKVEFLVSFYNNEISEKSEIFDDQFSVERPDGSNFTLKIRSTKLEDSAMYFCAILRQGGQPQHFGDGTRLSIL.

The chain couples TRBV11-2 to TRBJ1-2; D is ambiguous. V was pared by 0 bases and J by 5 bases, with 7 bases between. There are 13 residues in the CDR3. Germline V lookup: CDR1 SGHAT, CDR2 FQNNGV. The CDR3 region has the DNA TGTGCCAGCAGCTTAGATGCGGAGTATGGCTACACCTTC. Its protein is CASSLDAEYGYTF.

The chain carries TRBV7-9 and TRBJ2-5; tentatively, D is TRBD1 (6 bases). Germline CDR1 is SEHNR and CDR2 is FQNEAQ (reference sequence). CDR3 length equals 16 residues. The V gene lost 6 bases and the J gene lost 5 bases, with 22 bases spanning the gap. DNA for the CDR3: TGTGCCAGCAGGACAGGACAGCGCCCTGAAAGGGAGACCCAGTACTTC. This sequence encodes CASRTGQRPERETQYF.

This clonotype has just a few counts. The chain recombines TRBV11-1 with TRBJ2-7; 10 bases line up with TRBD2. J lost 2 bases, V lost 5 bases, and 6 bases had no gene match. This CDR3 is built from 15 residues. Germline V gene data show CDR1 as SGHAT and CDR2 as FQDESV (reference sequence). DNA of the CDR3: TGTGCCAGCAGCCCCCTAGCGGGGGTCGCCTACGAGCAGTACTTC. Translating gives CASSPLAGVAYEQYF.

The chain is built from TRBV30 and TRBJ1-2; TRBD1 matches at 7 bases. Trimming at V came to 4 bases and at J to 4 bases, leaving 9 bases not matched to a gene. Germline assignment: CDR1 GTSNPN and CDR2 SVGIG (reference sequence). The CDR3 length is 14 residues. The CDR3 coding sequence is TGTGCCTGGATTAGGACAGGTCTATCCTATGGCTACACCTTC. Protein: CAWIRTGLSYGYTF.

J is TRBJ1-5 and V is TRBV29-1, with a tentative D call TRBD1 (5 bases). Germline V gene sequence: CDR1 SQVTM, CDR2 ANQGSEA. The CDR3 is made up of 14 amino acids. Trimming stripped 5 bases from V and 0 bases from J, with 11 bases between. The CDR3 region has the DNA TGCAGCGTTACCGGGACTGATAGCAATCAGCCCCAGCATTTT. It codes for CSVTGTDSNQPQHF.

The chain uses TRBV6-5 and TRBJ1-5, with a weak D call TRBD1 (6 bases). CDR1 and CDR2 (germline): MNHEY, SVGAGI. This CDR3 has 16 amino acids. V was cut by 6 bases and J by 3 bases, with 18 bases left in between. CDR3 DNA sequence: TGTGCCAGCAGACTGACAGGACAAGCTTACAATCAGCCCCAGCATTTT. This sequence encodes CASRLTGQAYNQPQHF.